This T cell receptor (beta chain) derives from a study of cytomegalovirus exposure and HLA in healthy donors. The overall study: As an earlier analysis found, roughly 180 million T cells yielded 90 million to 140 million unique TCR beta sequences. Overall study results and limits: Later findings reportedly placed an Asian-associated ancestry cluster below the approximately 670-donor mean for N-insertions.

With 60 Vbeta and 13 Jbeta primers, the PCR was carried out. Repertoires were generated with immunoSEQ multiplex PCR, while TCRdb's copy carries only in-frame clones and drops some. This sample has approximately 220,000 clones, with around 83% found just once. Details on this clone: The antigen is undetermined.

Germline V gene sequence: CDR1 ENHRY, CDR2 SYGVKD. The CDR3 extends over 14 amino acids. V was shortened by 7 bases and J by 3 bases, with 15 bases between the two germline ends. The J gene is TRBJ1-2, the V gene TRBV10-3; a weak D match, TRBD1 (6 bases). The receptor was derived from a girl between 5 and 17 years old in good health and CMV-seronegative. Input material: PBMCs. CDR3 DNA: TGTGCCATCACAGCTACTAACAGGGACTATGGCTACACCTTC. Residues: CAITATNRDYGYTF.